Below, 5 T cell receptor beta chains from the same sample are listed, as sequenced in a study of blood T cell repertoires in COVID-19. Measured with immunoSEQ multiplex PCR; TCRdb has only the in-frame clones, and not every one. This sample has roughly 60,000 clones, with about nine tenths found just once. The material sequenced was peripheral blood. The receptors derive from a human donor with acute or convalescent COVID-19. The donor label of this sample is uncertain.

This sequence joins TRBV28 and TRBJ2-7, with a tentative D call TRBD2 (5 bases). The CDR3 loop spans 14 amino acids. Germline CDR1 and CDR2: MDHEN and SYDVKM. V gave up 2 bases and J gave up 3 bases, with 11 bases separating them. This CDR3 is CASSLGESYYEQYF. Here the CDR3 DNA reads TGTGCCAGCAGTTTAGGGGAGAGCTACTACGAGCAGTACTTC.

The V gene is TRBV19, the J gene TRBJ2-2, with TRBD2 as a possible D gene (6 bases). The CDR3 length is 15 residues. V was pared by 7 bases and J by 0 bases, with 12 bases between. The germline CDR1 and CDR2 sequences are LNHDA and SQIVND (reference sequence). The CDR3 nucleotides are TGTGCCAGTAAAGAGGGAGGAGCGAACACCGGGGAGCTGTTTTTT. Translation gives CASKEGGANTGELFF.

The genes are TRBV6-5 and TRBJ1-1; D not resolved. Germline V gives CDR1 MNHEY, CDR2 SVGAGI. The CDR3 consists of 14 residues. V was trimmed by 6 bases and J by 2 bases, leaving 13 bases between them. The CDR3 loop is CASSSEERNTEAFF. The CDR3, as DNA: TGTGCCAGCAGCTCCGAGGAGCGAAACACTGAAGCTTTCTTT.

The CDR3 loop is CASSPGQARDTEAFF. CDR3 DNA sequence: TGTGCCAGCTCACCAGGACAGGCCCGCGACACTGAAGCTTTCTTT. This sequence joins TRBV18 and TRBJ1-1; 7 bases are a match to TRBD1. Unmatched junction bases numbered 6, after V lost 2 bases and J lost 3 bases. This CDR3 is 15 amino acids long. The germline gives CDR1 KGHSH, CDR2 LQKENI. The variable domain in full, completed from reference TRBV18 and TRBJ1-1, reads NAGVMQNPRHLVRRRGQEARLRCSPMKGHSHVYWYRQLPEEGLKFMVYLQKENIIDESGMPKERFSAEFPKEGPSILRIQQVVRGDSAAYFCASSPGQARDTEAFFGQGTRLTVV.

The chain has TRBV18 and TRBJ1-1; possibly TRBD1 for D (6 bases). Germline values: CDR1 KGHSH, CDR2 LQKENI. V lost 4 bases and J 1 base, leaving 19 bases between the germline ends. The CDR3 has 17 residues. The CDR3 DNA follows: TGTGCCAGCTCACGATACCCGGGGGGCAGGGCGAACACTGAAGCTTTCTTT. Its protein is CASSRYPGGRANTEAFF.